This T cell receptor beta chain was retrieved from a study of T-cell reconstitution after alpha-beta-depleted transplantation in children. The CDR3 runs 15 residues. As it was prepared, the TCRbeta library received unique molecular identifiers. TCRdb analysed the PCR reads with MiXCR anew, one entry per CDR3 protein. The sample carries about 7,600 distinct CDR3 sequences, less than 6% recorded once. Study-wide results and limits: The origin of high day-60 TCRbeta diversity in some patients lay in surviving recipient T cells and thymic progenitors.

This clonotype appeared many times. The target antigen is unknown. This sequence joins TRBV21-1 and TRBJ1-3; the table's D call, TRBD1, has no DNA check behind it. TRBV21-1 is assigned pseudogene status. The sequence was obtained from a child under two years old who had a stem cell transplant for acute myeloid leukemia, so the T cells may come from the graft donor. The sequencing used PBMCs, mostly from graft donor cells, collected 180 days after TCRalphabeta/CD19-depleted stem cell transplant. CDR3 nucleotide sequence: TGTGCCAGCAGCAAAGGAGGGACAAACCGAAACACCATATATTTT. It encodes CASSKGGTNRNTIYF.